The next 30 T cell receptor beta chains were all read from a single sample in a study of TIL therapy for anti-PD-1-resistant metastatic lung cancer (TCRdb year 2021). The sample's time point label, in plain terms: pre-treatment sample, taken before nivolumab and TIL therapy. Using bias-controlled multiplex PCR with the immunoSEQ v3 hsTCRB kit, the TCR beta CDR3 regions were amplified from genomic DNA. TCRdb took over this immuneACCESS table, retaining in-frame rearrangements with V and J assigned. Such tables are incomplete; in checked studies, under half of the missing clones stem from an unresolved V gene, and the remainder is unexplained. The sample table records tens of thousands of clones; roughly 85% of these occur just once. The ten largest clones represent around 15% of the sample. This specimen was blood, taken at baseline. These TCRs come from a man in his 70s with non-small cell lung cancer.

This chain uses TRBV5-1 with TRBJ2-5; TRBD2 matches at 14 bases. Germline V gene lookup returns CDR1 SGHRS and CDR2 YFSETQ. CDR3 length: 16 residues. The J segment lost 5 bases and the V segment lost 4 bases, leaving 7 bases of the junction unmatched. The CDR3 nucleotides read TGCGCCAGCAGCCCAAGACTAGCGGGAGGGGGCGAGACCCAGTACTTC. Its protein is CASSPRLAGGGETQYF.

This clone is medium-sized in the sample. The J gene is TRBJ2-3, the V gene TRBV18; 7 bases align to TRBD1. Per the germline V gene, CDR1 is KGHSH and CDR2 is LQKENI. The CDR3 consists of 15 residues. V trimming: 1 base; J trimming: 4 bases; junction bases outside the gene matches: 5. Here the CDR3 reads CASSPLTGVADTQYF. The CDR3 coding sequence is TGTGCCAGCTCACCACTAACAGGGGTTGCAGATACGCAGTATTTT.

The V and J genes are TRBV28 and TRBJ2-3, with TRBD1 matching over 10 bases. CDR3 size: 15 residues. The V segment lost 5 bases and the J segment 3 bases; nucleotides outside the gene matches: 5. The germline V gene encodes CDR1 MDHEN and CDR2 SYDVKM. The CDR3 spells CASSTRQGATDTQYF. The CDR3 DNA follows: TGTGCCAGCAGTACAAGACAGGGGGCGACAGATACGCAGTATTTT.

The gene calls are TRBV29-1 and TRBJ1-5; D unclear. Trimming removed 5 bases at V and 5 bases at J, with 13 bases between. The CDR3 spans 13 residues. Germline CDR1 and CDR2: SQVTM and ANQGSEA. The CDR3 loop is CSVSGQVDQPQHF. The CDR3 bases are TGCAGCGTTTCTGGGCAGGTTGATCAGCCCCAGCATTTT.

This clone was counted between two and nine times. This chain joins TRBV29-1 and TRBJ2-7; 9 bases fit TRBD1. The CDR3 has 13 residues. V was pared by 6 bases and J by 5 bases, with 8 bases of the junction left unmatched. CDR1 SQVTM and CDR2 ANQGSEA come from the germline V gene. The CDR3 reads CSVAPGQGNEQYF. The DNA of the CDR3 is TGCAGCGTGGCACCGGGACAGGGTAACGAGCAGTACTTC.

The chain recombines TRBV7-9 with TRBJ2-1, with 8 bases fitting TRBD2. Looked up from germline, CDR1 is SEHNR and CDR2 is FQNEAQ (reference sequence). The CDR3 length is 15 residues. V was clipped by 3 bases and J by 7 bases; unmatched bases: 8. The CDR3 spells CASSLGGSGMNEQFF. In nucleotides, the CDR3 is TGTGCCAGCAGCTTGGGAGGTAGCGGGATGAATGAGCAGTTCTTC. The whole variable domain, remainder taken from reference TRBV7-9 and TRBJ2-1, is DTGVSQNPRHKITKRGQNVTFRCDPISEHNRLYWYRQTLGQGPEFLTYFQNEAQLEKSRLLSDRFSAERPKGSFSTLEIQRTEQGDSAMYLCASSLGGSGMNEQFFGPGTRLTVL.

The CDR3 DNA follows: TGTGCCAGCTCACCGGGACTAGCGGGAGGCTATAGTGAGCAGTTCTTC. Protein product: CASSPGLAGGYSEQFF. The V and J genes are TRBV18 and TRBJ2-1, with 15 bases identical to TRBD2. Per the germline V gene, CDR1 is KGHSH and CDR2 is LQKENI. V was clipped by 3 bases and J by 9 bases; unmatched bases: 6. The CDR3 runs to 16 residues.

V and J are TRBV9 and TRBJ2-2; D is tentatively TRBD1 or TRBD2 (6 bases each). Trimming took off 3 bases at V and 7 bases at J, with 7 bases between the two ends. There are 12 residues in the CDR3. Germline V lookup: CDR1 SGDLS, CDR2 YYNGEE. The CDR3 here is CASSEGGGELFF. In nucleotides, the CDR3 is TGTGCCAGCAGCGAGGGGGGCGGGGAGCTGTTTTTT. The whole variable domain, filled in from reference TRBV9 and TRBJ2-2, reads DSGVTQTPKHLITATGQRVTLRCSPRSGDLSVYWYQQSLDQGLQFLIQYYNGEERAKGNILERFSAQQFPDLHSELNLSSLELGDSALYFCASSEGGGELFFGEGSRLTVL.

The chain combines TRBV5-4 with TRBJ1-6; the D is unclear. Germline V gene lookup returns CDR1 SGHNT and CDR2 YYREEE (reference sequence). Trimming pared 2 bases from V and 7 bases from J, leaving 16 bases between. The CDR3 covers 16 residues. The DNA for the CDR3 is TGTGCCAGCAGCTTTCAACCCGAACCTGAAAATTCACCCCTCCACTTT. Its translation: CASSFQPEPENSPLHF.

The rearrangement links TRBV11-3 to TRBJ1-5; TRBD1 might be the D (5 bases). V lost 2 bases to trimming and J lost 1 base, with 12 bases between them. The CDR3 has 16 amino acids. CDR1 and CDR2 (germline): SGHNT, YENEEA. CDR3 region: CASSLKTGVSNQPQHF. The CDR3 DNA is TGTGCCAGCAGCTTAAAAACAGGTGTGAGCAATCAGCCCCAGCATTTT.

There are a few counts of this clone. The chain couples TRBV28 to TRBJ2-7; D is unclear. This CDR3 is 13 amino acids long. V dropped 4 bases and J dropped 2 bases, with 9 bases sitting between them. The germline gives CDR1 MDHEN, CDR2 SYDVKM. As DNA, the CDR3 is TGTGCCAGCAGTTGGTGGGATCCCTACGAGCAGTACTTC. This gives the protein CASSWWDPYEQYF.

The chain uses TRBV5-1 and TRBJ1-4; perhaps TRBD1 as D (6 bases). The CDR3 has 15 amino acids. The V end lost 4 bases, the J end lost 4 bases, and 14 bases lay between the germline ends. Germline loops: CDR1 SGHRS, CDR2 YFSETQ. The CDR3 nucleotides are TGCGCCAGCAGCGGCGGTGGGGGCGGTAATGAAAAACTGTTTTTT. Its protein is CASSGGGGGNEKLFF.

The rearrangement joins TRBV27 to TRBJ1-2; 8 nucleotides line up with TRBD1. Germline V gives CDR1 MNHEY, CDR2 SMNVEV (reference sequence). The CDR3 length is 15 residues. V shed 5 bases, J shed 4 bases, and the junction held 9 bases outside the gene matches. The chain's CDR3 is CASSPYLTGGYGYTF. The DNA of the CDR3 is TGTGCCAGCAGTCCTTACCTTACAGGGGGCTATGGCTACACCTTC.

The chain couples TRBV10-3 to TRBJ2-7, with TRBD2 identical over 13 bases. This CDR3 has 18 residues. Germline trimming cut 3 bases from V and 0 bases from J; bases unmatched to any gene: 8. Per germline, CDR1 ENHRY and CDR2 SYGVKD. CDR3 sequence reads: CAISDPGLAGKPSYEQYF. The CDR3 DNA reads as TGTGCCATCAGTGACCCGGGACTAGCGGGAAAGCCCTCCTACGAGCAGTACTTC.

This chain links TRBV7-8 with TRBJ2-7, with a possible D match to TRBD2 (6 bases). CDR1 and CDR2 (germline): SGHVS, FQNEAQ. V lost 5 bases and J 3 bases, leaving 17 bases between the germline ends. CDR3 size: 15 residues. The CDR3 nucleotides are TGTGCCAGCAGCCCCCGGGACTTCGTGCTCTACGAGCAGTACTTC. Translated, it gives CASSPRDFVLYEQYF.

This sequence joins TRBV19 and TRBJ1-5, with D perhaps matching TRBD1 (6 bases). Germline V gene lookup returns CDR1 LNHDA and CDR2 SQIVND (reference sequence). This CDR3 comprises 15 residues. The V end was cut by 4 bases, the J end by 1 base, with 11 bases between. The CDR3 here is CASSNNRASNQPQHF. CDR3 in DNA: TGTGCCAGTAGTAATAACAGGGCAAGCAATCAGCCCCAGCATTTT.

This clone has just one count. This chain connects TRBV7-6 to TRBJ1-5, with 9 bases lining up with TRBD1. After removal of 1 base from V and 5 bases from J, the junction contained 0 bases not matched to a gene. CDR3 length: 14 residues. CDR1 is SGHVS, CDR2 FNYEAQ, per germline. The CDR3 DNA reads as TGTGCCAGCAGCTTAGGGACAGGGGATCAGCCCCAGCATTTT. This codes for CASSLGTGDQPQHF.

The chain carries TRBV7-2 and TRBJ2-7, with TRBD1 matching over 9 bases. The ends lost 2 bases at V and 1 base at J; junction bases unmatched: 3. Germline loops: CDR1 SGHTA, CDR2 FQGNSA. The CDR3 runs to 15 residues. CDR3 nucleotides: TGTGCCAGCAGCTTAATCGGACAGGGGTCCTACGAGCAGTACTTC. Protein: CASSLIGQGSYEQYF.

The rearrangement links TRBV6-6 to TRBJ1-6, with TRBD1 as a possible D gene (6 bases). CDR1 MNHNY and CDR2 SVGAGI come from the germline V gene (reference sequence). The V end was cut by 5 bases, the J end by 0 bases, with 8 bases between. This CDR3 is 15 amino acids long. DNA for the CDR3: TGTGCCAGCAGTGACAGGAGCTCCTATAATTCACCCCTCCACTTT. This translates into CASSDRSSYNSPLHF.

The rearrangement joins TRBV27 to TRBJ2-7, with TRBD1 matching over 7 bases. The germline V gene encodes CDR1 MNHEY and CDR2 SMNVEV (reference sequence). Losses at the gene ends were 5 bases for V and 0 bases for J; bases not matched to a gene: 10. The CDR3 sequence is 16 residues long. The CDR3 loop is CASSAFPGQSSYEQYF. The CDR3, as DNA: TGTGCCAGCAGTGCTTTTCCGGGACAGAGCTCCTACGAGCAGTACTTC.

The V call is TRBV2, the J call TRBJ2-7, with D perhaps being TRBD1 or TRBD2 (5 bases each). The CDR3 has 15 residues. Trimming shortened V by 5 bases and J by 3 bases, and 17 bases separated the two germline ends. Germline-derived CDR1 and CDR2 are SNHLY and FYNNEI. CDR3 region: CASSPPGTASYEQYF. The CDR3 DNA sequence: TGTGCCAGCAGTCCACCCGGGACCGCGAGCTACGAGCAGTACTTC.

This chain joins TRBV5-1 and TRBJ2-5, with 9 bases fitting TRBD1. After removal of 3 bases from V and 3 bases from J, the junction contained 6 bases not matched to a gene. This CDR3 has 15 amino acids. CDR1 SGHRS and CDR2 YFSETQ come from the germline V gene. The CDR3 here is CASSSGQGKEETQYF. The CDR3 DNA is TGCGCCAGCAGCTCGGGACAGGGAAAAGAAGAGACCCAGTACTTC.

The V and J genes are TRBV15 and TRBJ1-5; 7 nucleotides agree with TRBD1. The CDR3 consists of 15 residues. Germline CDR1 reads LNHNV; CDR2 reads YYDKDF (reference sequence). V gave up 0 bases and J gave up 6 bases; unmatched junction bases: 5. The CDR3 bases are TGTGCCACCAGCAGAGACGACAGGGTAGCTCAGCCCCAGCATTTT. It yields the protein CATSRDDRVAQPQHF.

V and J are TRBV29-1 and TRBJ1-2; TRBD1 is a possible D gene (5 bases). The length of the CDR3 is 13 residues. Germline V gene lookup returns CDR1 SQVTM and CDR2 ANQGSEA. The V end lost 6 bases, the J end lost 2 bases, and 13 bases lay between the germline ends. In nucleotides, the CDR3 is TGCAGCGTCTGGCGGGGCCCCAACTATGGCTACACCTTC. Protein: CSVWRGPNYGYTF.

The gene calls are TRBV4-3 and TRBJ1-4; a possible D gene is TRBD1 (6 bases). The V end was cut by 1 base, the J end by 6 bases, with 21 bases between. This CDR3 has 18 residues. From germline, CDR1 is LGHNA and CDR2 YSLEER. The CDR3 here is CASSQGLGQSGLYEKLFF. The CDR3 DNA is TGCGCCAGCAGCCAAGGTCTAGGACAGTCCGGGCTTTATGAAAAACTGTTTTTT.

The rearrangement joins TRBV6-5 to TRBJ2-1; D possibly uses TRBD1 or TRBD2 (5 bases each). This CDR3 is 14 amino acids long. Germline CDR1 reads MNHEY; CDR2 reads SVGAGI. Trimming took 5 bases from V and 4 from J, leaving 12 bases between them. DNA of the CDR3: TGTGCCAGCAGTCGTGGGGGAACGTACAATGAGCAGTTCTTC. Translation: CASSRGGTYNEQFF.

The rearrangement joins TRBV19 to TRBJ1-2, with D maybe TRBD1 (6 bases). Trimming pared 6 bases from V and 7 bases from J, leaving 15 bases between. Germline V CDR1 and CDR2: LNHDA, SQIVND (reference sequence). CDR3 length: 13 amino acids. The CDR3 protein is CASREGGFGGYTF. The CDR3, as DNA: TGTGCCAGTAGAGAAGGGGGTTTTGGTGGCTACACCTTC.

The sample holds one count of this clone. This chain connects TRBV7-2 to TRBJ2-1, with 7 nucleotides matching TRBD2. CDR1 and CDR2 (germline): SGHTA, FQGNSA. Trimming took 1 base from V and 10 from J; bases not matched to a gene: 7. The CDR3 is 14 residues long. The CDR3 coding sequence is TGTGCCAGCAGCTTAGGGGCCCAGACTAGCGAGCAGTTCTTC. Translation: CASSLGAQTSEQFF.

A few counts support this clone. The genes are TRBV7-9 and TRBJ2-7, with D tentatively TRBD1 (6 bases). V lost 1 base, J lost 3 bases, and 10 bases lay in between. The germline V gene has CDR1 SEHNR and CDR2 FQNEAQ (reference sequence). This CDR3 region has 14 residues. In nucleotides, the CDR3 is TGTGCCAGCAGCTTAGAGTTAGGGGGCTACGAGCAGTACTTC. This translates into CASSLELGGYEQYF.

The chain employs TRBV27 and TRBJ1-5; unclear D gene. V was cut by 8 bases and J by 7 bases, with 15 bases left in between. Germline CDR1 MNHEY, CDR2 SMNVEV (reference sequence). The CDR3 extends over 13 amino acids. The chain's CDR3 is CASARPYRQPQHF. In DNA form, the CDR3 reads TGTGCCAGCGCACGACCATACAGACAGCCCCAGCATTTT.